This T cell receptor beta chain is drawn from a study of graft-versus-host responses after intestinal transplantation. Study in general: Each transplant was multivisceral, liver-intestinal, or isolated intestinal.

CDR1 is MNHEY and CDR2 is SMNVEV in the germline V gene (reference sequence). The V and J ends lost 8 bases and 3 bases, in that order; junction bases with no gene match: 5. The CDR3 spans 14 residues. The protocol was immunoSEQ multiplex PCR, while the TCRdb copy is restricted to in-frame clones and leaves out a portion. The sample lists about 64,000 clones, over 90% occurring once. Note on this clone: Antigen specificity is unknown.

This receptor was taken from a human donor who was the organ donor for an intestinal transplant. V usage is TRBV27 and J usage is TRBJ1-5, with 9 nucleotides matching TRBD1. The specimen comprised unstimulated CD8+ T cells sorted from spleen or lymph node cells, sampled before transplant. Here the CDR3 DNA reads TGTGCCAGCGGGACAGGGTATCTCAATCAGCCCCAGCATTTT. This sequence encodes CASGTGYLNQPQHF.